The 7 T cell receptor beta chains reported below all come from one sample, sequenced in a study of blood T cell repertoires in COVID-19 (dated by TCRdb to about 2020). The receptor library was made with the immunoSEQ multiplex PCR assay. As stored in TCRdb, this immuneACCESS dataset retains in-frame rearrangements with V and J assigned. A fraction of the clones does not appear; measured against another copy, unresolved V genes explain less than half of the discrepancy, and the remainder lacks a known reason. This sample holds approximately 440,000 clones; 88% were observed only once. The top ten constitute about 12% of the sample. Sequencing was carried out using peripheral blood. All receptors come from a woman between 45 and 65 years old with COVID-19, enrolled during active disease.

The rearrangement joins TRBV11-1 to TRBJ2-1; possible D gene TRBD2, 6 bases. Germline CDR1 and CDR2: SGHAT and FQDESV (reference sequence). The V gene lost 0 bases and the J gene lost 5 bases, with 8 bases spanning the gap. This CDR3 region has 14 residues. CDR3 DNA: TGTGCCAGCAGCTTAGCGCGGGGAAACAATGAGCAGTTCTTC. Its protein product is CASSLARGNNEQFF. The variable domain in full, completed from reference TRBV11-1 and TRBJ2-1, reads EAEVAQSPRYKITEKSQAVAFWCDPISGHATLYWYRQILGQGPELLVQFQDESVVDDSQLPKDRFSAERLKGVDSTLKIQPAELGDSAMYLCASSLARGNNEQFFGPGTRLTVL.

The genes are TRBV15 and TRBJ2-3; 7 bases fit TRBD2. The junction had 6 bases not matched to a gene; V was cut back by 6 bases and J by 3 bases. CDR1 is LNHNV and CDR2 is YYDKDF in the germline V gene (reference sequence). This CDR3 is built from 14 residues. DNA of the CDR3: TGTGCCACCAGTCCGGGGGGAGCGACAGATACGCAGTATTTT. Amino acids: CATSPGGATDTQYF. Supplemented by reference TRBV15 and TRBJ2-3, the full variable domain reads DAMVIQNPRYQVTQFGKPVTLSCSQTLNHNVMYWYQQKSSQAPKLLFHYYDKDFNNEADTPDNFQSRRPNTSFCFLDIRSPGLGDTAMYLCATSPGGATDTQYFGPGTRLTVL.

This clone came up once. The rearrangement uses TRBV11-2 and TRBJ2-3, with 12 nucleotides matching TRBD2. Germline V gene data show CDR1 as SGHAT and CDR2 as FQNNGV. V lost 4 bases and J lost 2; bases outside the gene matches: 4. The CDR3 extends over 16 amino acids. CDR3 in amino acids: CASSSLAGGITDTQYF. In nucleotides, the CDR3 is TGTGCCAGCAGCTCTCTAGCGGGGGGGATCACAGATACGCAGTATTTT. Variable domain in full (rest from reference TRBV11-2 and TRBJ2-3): EAGVAQSPRYKIIEKRQSVAFWCNPISGHATLYWYQQILGQGPKLLIQFQNNGVVDDSQLPKDRFSAERLKGVDSTLKIQPAKLEDSAVYLCASSSLAGGITDTQYFGPGTRLTVL.

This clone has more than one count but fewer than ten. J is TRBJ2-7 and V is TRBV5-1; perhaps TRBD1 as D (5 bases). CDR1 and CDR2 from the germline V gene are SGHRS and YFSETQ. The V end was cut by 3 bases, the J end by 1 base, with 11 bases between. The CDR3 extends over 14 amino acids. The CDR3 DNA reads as TGCGCCAGCAGCTCCTGGGGCAGGTCCTACGAGCAGTACTTC. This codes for CASSSWGRSYEQYF. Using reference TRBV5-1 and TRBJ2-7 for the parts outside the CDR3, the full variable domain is KAGVTQTPRYLIKTRGQQVTLSCSPISGHRSVSWYQQTPGQGLQFLFEYFSETQRNKGNFPGRFSGRQFSNSRSEMNVSTLELGDSALYLCASSSWGRSYEQYFGPGTRLTVT.

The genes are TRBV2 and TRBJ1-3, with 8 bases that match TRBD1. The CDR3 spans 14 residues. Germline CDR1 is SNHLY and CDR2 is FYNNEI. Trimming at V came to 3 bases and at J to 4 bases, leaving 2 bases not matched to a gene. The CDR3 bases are TGTGCCAGCAGTGAGACAGGGGTCGGAAACACCATATATTTT. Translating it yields CASSETGVGNTIYF.

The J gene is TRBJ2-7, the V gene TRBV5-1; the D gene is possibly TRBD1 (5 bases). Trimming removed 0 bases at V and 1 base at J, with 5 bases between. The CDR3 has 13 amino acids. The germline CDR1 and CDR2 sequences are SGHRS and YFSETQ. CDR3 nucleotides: TGCGCCAGCAGCTTGGACAGGTCCTACGAGCAGTACTTC. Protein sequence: CASSLDRSYEQYF.

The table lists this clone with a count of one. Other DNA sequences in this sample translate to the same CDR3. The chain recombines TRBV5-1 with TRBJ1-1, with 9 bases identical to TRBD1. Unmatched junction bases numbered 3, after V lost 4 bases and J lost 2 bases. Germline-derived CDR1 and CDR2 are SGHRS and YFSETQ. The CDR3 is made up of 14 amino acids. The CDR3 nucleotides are TGCGCCAGCAGCCTGGACAGGGGAAACACTGAAGCTTTCTTT. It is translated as CASSLDRGNTEAFF.